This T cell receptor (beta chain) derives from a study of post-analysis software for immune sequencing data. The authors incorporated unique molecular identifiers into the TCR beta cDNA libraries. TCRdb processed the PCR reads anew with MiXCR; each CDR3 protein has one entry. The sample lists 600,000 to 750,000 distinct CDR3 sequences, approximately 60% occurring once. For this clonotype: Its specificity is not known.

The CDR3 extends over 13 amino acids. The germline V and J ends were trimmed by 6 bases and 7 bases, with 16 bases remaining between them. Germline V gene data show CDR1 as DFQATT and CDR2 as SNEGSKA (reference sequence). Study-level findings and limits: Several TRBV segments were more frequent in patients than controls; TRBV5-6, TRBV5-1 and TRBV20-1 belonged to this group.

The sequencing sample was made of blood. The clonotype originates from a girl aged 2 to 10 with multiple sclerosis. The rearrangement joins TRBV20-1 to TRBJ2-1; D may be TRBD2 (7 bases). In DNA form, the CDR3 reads TGCAGTGCCCGAGGGGGGGGGCCAAATGAGCAGTTCTTC. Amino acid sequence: CSARGGGPNEQFF.